Listed below are T cell receptor beta chains from one sample, sequenced in a study of cytomegalovirus exposure and HLA in healthy donors. TCRdb's copy holds only in-frame clones and misses some; the assay was immunoSEQ multiplex PCR. The repertoire includes some 150,000 clones, nearly 80% of them detected once, and about 5% sits in the top ten. The specimen sequenced was PBMCs. The source is a male donor in good health and CMV-seronegative. Each CDR3 is given with its conserved first and last residue. A D gene is named only where the DNA matches it firmly. The size entry is marked missing in some rows and otherwise reads once, few, many or a size class.

v_call: TRBV5-1
d_call: .
j_call: TRBJ1-1
cdr3_length: 15
clone_size: .
cdr3_nt: TGCGCCAGCAGCTTGTTAACAGGACTAAACACTGAAGCTTTCTTT
cdr3_aa: CASSLLTGLNTEAFF

v_call: TRBV6-5
d_call: .
j_call: TRBJ2-3
cdr3_length: 15
clone_size: .
cdr3_nt: TGTGCCAGCAGTTCCAGACTAGTGCGCACAGATACGCAGTATTTT
cdr3_aa: CASSSRLVRTDTQYF

v_call: TRBV27
d_call: TRBD1
j_call: TRBJ1-3
cdr3_length: 16
clone_size: .
cdr3_nt: TGTGCCAGCAGTCCTCTAGGGACAGGAGGGGGAAACACCATATATTTT
cdr3_aa: CASSPLGTGGGNTIYF

v_call: TRBV19
d_call: TRBD1
j_call: TRBJ1-2
cdr3_length: 15
clone_size: .
cdr3_nt: TGTGCCAGTAGTATTCCCGGACAGGGGGCAAGTGGCTACACCTTC
cdr3_aa: CASSIPGQGASGYTF

v_call: TRBV5-4
d_call: TRBD1
j_call: TRBJ2-7
cdr3_length: 14
clone_size: .
cdr3_nt: TGTGCCAGCAGCCCGACAGGGACCTCCTACGAGCAGTACTTC
cdr3_aa: CASSPTGTSYEQYF

v_call: TRBV7-2
d_call: .
j_call: TRBJ1-1
cdr3_length: 13
clone_size: few
cdr3_nt: TGTGCCAGCTTAGCCCGGAGGGGCACTGAAGCTTTCTTT
cdr3_aa: CASLARRGTEAFF

v_call: TRBV7-8
d_call: TRBD1
j_call: TRBJ1-3
cdr3_length: 15
clone_size: .
cdr3_nt: TGTGCCAGCAGCTACCAGGGGGCAGGGGGAAACACCATATATTTT
cdr3_aa: CASSYQGAGGNTIYF

v_call: TRBV27
d_call: TRBD1
j_call: TRBJ2-7
cdr3_length: 13
clone_size: .
cdr3_nt: TGTGCCAGCGCAGACAGGGGATCCTACGAGCAGTACTTC
cdr3_aa: CASADRGSYEQYF

v_call: TRBV21-1
d_call: .
j_call: TRBJ2-7
cdr3_length: 16
clone_size: .
cdr3_nt: TGTGCCAGCAGCAAAGAAGTTTTCCGGGATCCCTACGAGCAGTACTTC
cdr3_aa: CASSKEVFRDPYEQYF

v_call: TRBV27
d_call: .
j_call: TRBJ1-5
cdr3_length: 14
clone_size: .
cdr3_nt: TGTGCCAGCAGTTTGGGTACAGGTAATCAGCCCCAGCATTTT
cdr3_aa: CASSLGTGNQPQHF

v_call: TRBV9
d_call: .
j_call: TRBJ2-1
cdr3_length: 14
clone_size: once
cdr3_nt: TGTGCCAGCAGCGCCCAAGGACGCGGGGATGAGCAGTTCTTC
cdr3_aa: CASSAQGRGDEQFF

v_call: TRBV5-5
d_call: TRBD1
j_call: TRBJ1-4
cdr3_length: 14
clone_size: .
cdr3_nt: TGTGCCAGCAGCGGGCACACAGGGGCTGAAAAACTGTTTTTT
cdr3_aa: CASSGHTGAEKLFF

v_call: TRBV9
d_call: TRBD1
j_call: TRBJ2-2
cdr3_length: 16
clone_size: .
cdr3_nt: TGTGCCAGCAGCGTAACGGACAGGGTAGGGACCGGGGAGCTGTTTTTT
cdr3_aa: CASSVTDRVGTGELFF